Following are 15 T cell receptor beta chains from one sample sequenced in a study of blood T cells in healthy people across ages. The authors ran a second PCR of roughly 6 to 12 cycles using a sample-barcoded 5' primer and a J-beta primer mix. One entry per CDR3 protein results from TCRdb running MiXCR on the 5' RACE reads. The sample lists 1,300,000 or so distinct CDR3 sequences, roughly 64% seen once, with under 8.5% in the top ten. Sequencing was carried out using blood. Receptor source: a man aged 18 to 29 in good health.

This chain connects TRBV3-1 to TRBJ2-4, with 7 positions matching TRBD1. J lost 12 bases, V lost 3 bases, and 5 bases had no gene match. The CDR3 spans 12 residues. CDR1 LGHDT and CDR2 YNNKEL come from the germline V gene (reference sequence). The CDR3 sequence: CASSHNRGSQYF. As DNA, the CDR3 is TGTGCCAGCAGCCACAACAGGGGATCTCAGTACTTC.

This clonotype was seen a few times. The V gene is TRBV7-2, the J gene TRBJ2-3; a weak D match, TRBD1 (5 bases). The germline gives CDR1 SGHTA, CDR2 FQGNSA. V was pared by 1 base and J by 3 bases, with 11 bases between. CDR3 length equals 15 residues. In nucleotides, the CDR3 is TGTGCCAGCAGCTTAGGCGGCAGGGCGACAGATACGCAGTATTTT. It specifies CASSLGGRATDTQYF.

This clonotype was detected only once. This chain uses TRBV7-8 with TRBJ1-5, with a tentative D call TRBD1 (6 bases). This CDR3 has 15 amino acids. V gave up 5 bases and J gave up 2 bases, with 13 bases separating them. Germline assignment: CDR1 SGHVS and CDR2 FQNEAQ. CDR3 nucleotide sequence: TGTGCCAGCAGCCCACACAGGGAAGGCAATCAGCCCCAGCATTTT. Translated: CASSPHREGNQPQHF. Complete variable domain (other parts from reference TRBV7-8 and TRBJ1-5): GAGVSQSPRYKVAKRGQDVALRCDPISGHVSLFWYQQALGQGPEFLTYFQNEAQLDKSGLPSDRFFAERPEGSVSTLKIQRTQQEDSAVYLCASSPHREGNQPQHFGDGTRLSIL.

Concerning this clonotype: One end of the junction fails to match germline, which may point to a read error. The chain couples TRBV9 to TRBJ2-6, with a tentative D call TRBD1 (5 bases). The CDR3 loop spans 14 amino acids. Germline CDR1 and CDR2: SGDLS and YYNGEE. The CDR3 loop reads CASSVSSGATVLTF. CDR3 DNA sequence: TGTGCCAGCAGCGTGAGCTCTGGGGCCACCGTCCTGACTTTC.

J is TRBJ2-1 and V is TRBV6-6; 13 bases match TRBD2. This CDR3 has 15 amino acids. CDR1 and CDR2 (germline): MNHNY, SVGAGI (reference sequence). V trimming: 5 bases; J trimming: 10 bases; junction bases outside the gene matches: 8. Here the CDR3 reads CASSKTSGGAWEQFF. CDR3 coding DNA: TGTGCCAGCAGTAAAACTAGCGGGGGGGCCTGGGAGCAGTTCTTC.

The chain employs TRBV20-1 and TRBJ2-1; D perhaps matches TRBD2 (5 bases). With the DNA end fitting TRBJ2-7 better, the J assignment may be wrong. Germline-derived CDR1 and CDR2 are DFQATT and SNEGSKA (reference sequence). This CDR3 comprises 14 residues. The CDR3 protein is CSASGKYSYNEQYF. The CDR3 DNA reads as TGCAGTGCTAGCGGGAAATACTCCTACAATGAGCAGTACTTC.

The rearrangement uses TRBV4-3 and TRBJ2-7, with TRBD2 as a possible D gene (5 bases). Germline V gene sequence: CDR1 LGHNA, CDR2 YSLEER. This CDR3 spans 14 amino acids. V was trimmed by 0 bases and J by 3 bases, leaving 9 bases between them. The CDR3 region has the DNA TGCGCCAGCAGCCAAGATTCACGGGGCTACGAGCAGTACTTC. It translates to CASSQDSRGYEQYF.

The chain couples TRBV29-1 to TRBJ2-4; 7 bases line up with TRBD2. J gave up 1 base and V 5 bases, and 14 bases lay outside the gene matches. The CDR3 loop spans 17 amino acids. In germline, CDR1 is SQVTM, CDR2 ANQGSEA. Here the CDR3 DNA reads TGCAGCGTTCTGGCGGGAATTGACGGGAGGGCCAAAAACATTCAGTACTTC. Protein sequence: CSVLAGIDGRAKNIQYF. The complete variable domain, with remaining parts taken from reference TRBV29-1 and TRBJ2-4, reads SAVISQKPSRDICQRGTSLTIQCQVDSQVTMMFWYRQQPGQSLTLIATANQGSEATYESGFVIDKFPISRPNLTFSTLTVSNMSPEDSSIYLCSVLAGIDGRAKNIQYFGAGTRLSVL.

This clonotype was detected only a few times. The gene calls are TRBV20-1 and TRBJ2-1; D is possibly TRBD2 (5 bases). The germline gives CDR1 DFQATT, CDR2 SNEGSKA (reference sequence). The CDR3 runs to 11 residues. Between the trimmed V and J ends, which lost 6 bases and 6 bases, there was a span of 9 bases. This CDR3 reads CSAYSVNEQFF. The CDR3 bases are TGCAGTGCCTATAGCGTCAATGAGCAGTTCTTC.

The chain has TRBV29-1 and TRBJ2-1; 8 bases are a match to TRBD2. CDR1 SQVTM and CDR2 ANQGSEA come from the germline V gene. V trimming: 0 bases; J trimming: 8 bases; junction bases outside the gene matches: 9. The CDR3 is 15 amino acids. The CDR3 sequence is CSVEDRGLAIYEQFF. DNA for the CDR3: TGCAGCGTTGAAGATCGCGGACTAGCAATCTATGAGCAGTTCTTC.

This clonotype was counted once. The V and J genes are TRBV20-1 and TRBJ2-1, with 10 bases that match TRBD2. With V trimmed by 6 bases and J by 8 bases, 13 bases remained unmatched. The germline CDR1 and CDR2 sequences are DFQATT and SNEGSKA (reference sequence). The CDR3 is 15 residues long. CDR3 bases: TGCAGTGCCCCCCACAAGCGGGGGGGCTTGGATGAGCAGTTCTTC. It codes for CSAPHKRGGLDEQFF.

The sample holds a few counts of this clonotype. This chain connects TRBV11-2 to TRBJ2-3; D not resolved. Germline CDR1 and CDR2: SGHAT and FQNNGV. V was clipped by 5 bases and J by 6 bases, with 21 bases between them. CDR3 length: 16 residues. The CDR3, as DNA: TGTGCCAGCAGCACCAACCCCGGGCTTAATCCCGATACGCAGTATTTT. Amino acid sequence: CASSTNPGLNPDTQYF. Filled out from reference TRBV11-2 and TRBJ2-3, the complete variable domain reads EAGVAQSPRYKIIEKRQSVAFWCNPISGHATLYWYQQILGQGPKLLIQFQNNGVVDDSQLPKDRFSAERLKGVDSTLKIQPAKLEDSAVYLCASSTNPGLNPDTQYFGPGTRLTVL.

With respect to this clonotype: At one of its ends the junction is not consistent with the germline gene, which may arise from a read error. This chain joins TRBV12-3 or TRBV12-4 and TRBJ2-1; D is possibly TRBD2 (6 bases). The CDR3 runs 18 residues. This CDR3 reads CASSLPPGLTDFYNEQFF. The CDR3, as DNA: TGTGCCAGCAGCTTACCACCCGGACTAACTGACTTCTACAACGAGCAGTTCTTC.

This clonotype was found a few times. CDR3 DNA: TGCAGTGCAGCTGGACAGGGGGTCTACGAGCAGTACTTC. Amino acid sequence: CSAAGQGVYEQYF. The chain recombines TRBV20-1 with TRBJ2-5; 10 positions agree with TRBD1. Judging by the DNA end, TRBJ2-7 fits better; the J call may be wrong. Germline CDR1 reads DFQATT; CDR2 reads SNEGSKA (reference sequence). This CDR3 is built from 13 residues.

The chain uses TRBV12-3 or TRBV12-4 and TRBJ1-2; 8 positions agree with TRBD1. The CDR3 spans 15 residues. V lost 5 bases to trimming and J lost 4 bases; unmatched junction nucleotides: 9. The CDR3 nucleotides read TGTGCCAGCAGTCCGGGCTCCGGGACAGGCTATGGCTACACCTTC. Amino acids: CASSPGSGTGYGYTF.